These 3 T cell receptor beta chains originate from one sample sequenced in a study of blood T cell repertoires in COVID-19. The assay was immunoSEQ multiplex PCR, and TCRdb's table has in-frame clones only and misses some. The data show about 290,000 clones, just under 85% seen once. The sample taken for sequencing was peripheral blood. The receptors originated from a woman in her forties or fifties with active or convalescent COVID-19.

Turning to this clone: Other DNA sequences in this sample translate to the same CDR3. The chain is built from TRBV10-1 and TRBJ1-1; 10 positions match TRBD1. The CDR3 loop spans 13 amino acids. Looked up from germline, CDR1 is WNHNN and CDR2 is SYGVQD (reference sequence). V shed 6 bases and J 5 bases; nucleotides not matched to a gene: 3. The CDR3, as DNA: TGCGCCAGCAGCCGGACAGGGGGGACTGAAGCTTTCTTT. Protein: CASSRTGGTEAFF.

This clone was found once. The chain carries TRBV7-8 and TRBJ2-7; a possible D gene is TRBD2 (7 bases). V was cut by 2 bases and J by 3 bases, with 14 bases left in between. This CDR3 has 15 residues. Per germline, CDR1 SGHVS and CDR2 FQNEAQ. The CDR3 bases are TGTGCCAGCAGCTTAAGGACGGGGGGCCTCTACGAGCAGTACTTC. Protein product: CASSLRTGGLYEQYF.

This chain uses TRBV5-1 with TRBJ2-1; 9 nucleotides agree with TRBD1. The V gene end was trimmed by 4 bases and the J gene end by 9 bases; junction bases not matched to a gene: 14. Germline V lookup: CDR1 SGHRS, CDR2 YFSETQ. The CDR3 covers 16 residues. In nucleotides, the CDR3 is TGCGCCAGCAGCGCTCCCGGGACAGGGTCGTTGGGTGAGCAGTTCTTC. This translates into CASSAPGTGSLGEQFF.